Reported below is one T cell receptor (beta chain). Other DNA sequences of this sample code for an identical CDR3. There are 14 residues in the CDR3. Trimming left V 0 bases short and J 0 bases short, with 6 bases between. Germline V gene data show CDR1 as SGHRS and CDR2 as YFSETQ. Repertoires were generated with immunoSEQ multiplex PCR, while TCRdb's copy carries only in-frame clones and drops some. The profile shows approximately 130,000 clones, 90% of them singletons. The sample belongs to a study of OX40 agonist ivuxolimab in advanced cancers. Study background: Ivuxolimab, an agonist antibody against OX40 (CD134), was given to patients.

Sequences were derived from CD4+ or CD8+ T cells sorted from blood, sampled in a trial of the OX40 agonist ivuxolimab. The TCR sequence derives from an adult with an advanced solid tumor such as melanoma, head and neck, liver or kidney cancer. The V call is TRBV5-1, the J call TRBJ1-1, with no clear D. CDR3 sequence: CASSLAPMNTEAFF. CDR3 coding DNA: TGCGCCAGCAGCTTGGCCCCGATGAACACTGAAGCTTTCTTT.